The 26 T cell receptor beta chains below all came from one sample that was sequenced in a study of OX40 agonist ivuxolimab in advanced cancers. The data were produced by immunoSEQ multiplex PCR, yet TCRdb's version contains in-frame clones alone and is incomplete. The sample carries roughly 60,000 clones, approximately 86% recorded once. The sequencing here drew on CD4+ or CD8+ T cells sorted from blood, taken in a trial of the OX40 agonist ivuxolimab. Every receptor here comes from an adult with an advanced solid tumor such as melanoma, head and neck, liver or kidney cancer.

The chain uses TRBV27 and TRBJ1-5, with D maybe TRBD1 (5 bases). Germline V gene lookup returns CDR1 MNHEY and CDR2 SMNVEV (reference sequence). V gave up 4 bases and J gave up 0 bases, with 13 bases separating them. This CDR3 comprises 16 residues. The CDR3 loop reads CASSSIGAYSNQPQHF. CDR3 in DNA: TGTGCCAGCAGTTCAATAGGGGCGTATAGCAATCAGCCCCAGCATTTT.

The CDR3 region has the DNA TGCACCAGCCGGGGACAGGGCGAATACAATGAGCAGTTCTTC. This translates into CTSRGQGEYNEQFF. The rearrangement joins TRBV1 to TRBJ2-1; the DNA was not compared with TRBD1, the D call given in the table. TRBV1 corresponds to a pseudogene. CDR3 length equals 14 residues.

This clone was seen only once. This chain links TRBV2 with TRBJ2-6; 10 positions agree with TRBD1. Germline trimming cut 6 bases from V and 3 bases from J; bases unmatched to any gene: 5. In germline, CDR1 is SNHLY, CDR2 FYNNEI. The CDR3 consists of 16 residues. The CDR3 DNA is TGTGCCAGCAGCGACCGGGACAGGGGTGGGGCCAACGTCCTGACTTTC. Amino acid sequence: CASSDRDRGGANVLTF.

This chain uses TRBV7-6 with TRBJ2-5; the match to TRBD2 covers 10 bases. With the DNA end fitting TRBJ2-7 better, the J assignment may be wrong. The CDR3 covers 14 residues. Germline CDR1 is SGHVS and CDR2 is FNYEAQ. The CDR3 sequence is CASSNGLADYEQYF. CDR3 sequence (DNA): TGTGCCAGCAGCAACGGACTAGCGGACTACGAGCAGTACTTC.

This CDR3 reads CAWSPSGPNEQFF. Written as DNA, the CDR3 is TGTGCCTGGAGTCCTAGCGGGCCCAATGAGCAGTTCTTC. The V and J genes are TRBV30 and TRBJ2-1; the match to TRBD2 covers 8 bases. Germline CDR1 reads GTSNPN; CDR2 reads SVGIG (reference sequence). The length of the CDR3 is 13 residues. J lost 6 bases, V lost 2 bases, and 3 bases had no gene match.

This chain joins TRBV11-2 and TRBJ2-7; no clear D. Germline-derived CDR1 and CDR2 are SGHAT and FQNNGV. The CDR3 is 14 residues long. The ends were cut back, 7 bases at V and 6 bases at J, with 19 bases in the middle. For the CDR3, the DNA is TGTGCCAGCACCTCCCCTGCGGTCCGGGTCGAGCAGTACTTC. Translation: CASTSPAVRVEQYF.

The genes are TRBV11-3 and TRBJ2-5, with a tentative D call TRBD2 (5 bases). The end of the DNA fits TRBJ2-7 better, so the J call may be wrong. CDR1 and CDR2 (germline): SGHNT, YENEEA. There are 15 residues in the CDR3. The CDR3 DNA sequence: TGTGCCAGCAGCTTAGAAAGTGGGAGCTCCTACGAGCAGTACTTC. Its translation is CASSLESGSSYEQYF.

This chain links TRBV28 with TRBJ1-4, with D possibly being TRBD1 (6 bases). CDR1 is MDHEN, CDR2 SYDVKM, per germline. The CDR3 has 16 amino acids. Trimming removed 7 bases at V and 0 bases at J, with 15 bases between. CDR3 loop: CASTDPGDATNEKLFF. The DNA for the CDR3 is TGTGCCAGCACTGACCCAGGGGATGCAACTAATGAAAAACTGTTTTTT.

The rearrangement uses TRBV13 and TRBJ1-3; D not resolved. Trimming took off 1 base at V and 4 bases at J, with 2 bases between the two ends. From germline, CDR1 is PRHDT and CDR2 FYEKMQ (reference sequence). This CDR3 has 12 residues. For the CDR3, the DNA is TGTGCCAGCAGCTTAGCGGGAAACACCATATATTTT. Its translation is CASSLAGNTIYF.

The chain recombines TRBV7-9 with TRBJ2-6; 7 positions agree with TRBD1. With 4 bases clipped from V and 4 bases from J, the junction kept 4 bases outside the gene matches. There are 15 residues in the CDR3. CDR1 is SEHNR and CDR2 is FQNEAQ in the germline V gene (reference sequence). The CDR3 sequence: CASSSQGTGANVLTF. CDR3 sequence (DNA): TGTGCCAGCAGCTCACAGGGGACGGGGGCCAACGTCCTGACTTTC.

V usage is TRBV5-5 and J usage is TRBJ2-7; D unresolved. V was cut by 0 bases and J by 2 bases, with 12 bases left in between. There are 15 residues in the CDR3. Germline loops: CDR1 SGHKS, CDR2 YYEKEE (reference sequence). CDR3 loop: CASSLDSGDTYEQYF. The CDR3 region has the DNA TGTGCCAGCAGCTTGGACTCAGGCGATACCTACGAGCAGTACTTC. The full variable domain, its missing parts supplied by reference TRBV5-5 and TRBJ2-7, is DAGVTQSPTHLIKTRGQQVTLRCSPISGHKSVSWYQQVLGQGPQFIFQYYEKEERGRGNFPDRFSARQFPNYSSELNVNALLLGDSALYLCASSLDSGDTYEQYFGPGTRLTVT.

J is TRBJ2-1 and V is TRBV6-6; a weak D match, TRBD1 (6 bases). V was shortened by 4 bases and J by 2 bases, with 9 bases between the two germline ends. Germline CDR1 is MNHNY and CDR2 is SVGAGI (reference sequence). The CDR3 covers 14 residues. The CDR3 DNA reads as TGTGCCAGCAGTTTGGGACACCCCTACAATGAGCAGTTCTTC. It yields the protein CASSLGHPYNEQFF.

The genes are TRBV11-2 and TRBJ2-7; D gene ambiguous. Germline values: CDR1 SGHAT, CDR2 FQNNGV. V shed 2 bases and J shed 3 bases, with 5 bases lying between them. The CDR3 is made up of 12 amino acids. The CDR3 loop is CASSLSGYEQYF. CDR3 coding DNA: TGTGCCAGCAGCTTATCCGGCTACGAGCAGTACTTC.

The chain has TRBV11-3 and TRBJ2-7; TRBD1 matches at 9 bases. V lost 1 base, J lost 5 bases, and 0 bases stayed unmatched. This CDR3 is 13 amino acids long. CDR1 SGHNT and CDR2 YENEEA come from the germline V gene. As DNA, the CDR3 is TGTGCCAGCAGCTTAGGGACAGGGGACGAGCAGTACTTC. Protein sequence: CASSLGTGDEQYF.

V usage is TRBV19 and J usage is TRBJ1-6; no reliable D call. The V and J ends lost 5 bases and 6 bases respectively, with 11 bases between them. The CDR3 sequence is 14 residues long. The V gene's germline CDR1 is LNHDA and CDR2 SQIVND (reference sequence). CDR3 sequence reads: CASSDEAGNSPLHF. The DNA for the CDR3 is TGTGCCAGTAGTGACGAAGCGGGTAATTCACCCCTCCACTTT.

The genes are TRBV19 and TRBJ1-3; possible D gene TRBD1, 6 bases. The ends were cut back, 4 bases at V and 2 bases at J, with 9 bases in the middle. This CDR3 region has 14 residues. CDR1 LNHDA and CDR2 SQIVND come from the germline V gene (reference sequence). CDR3 sequence (DNA): TGTGCCAGTAGTAGGGGACACACTGGAAACACCATATATTTT. Translation: CASSRGHTGNTIYF.

The chain uses TRBV6-5 and TRBJ1-5; a weak D match, TRBD1 (5 bases). The V gene's germline CDR1 is MNHEY and CDR2 SVGAGI. V was trimmed by 5 bases and J by 9 bases, leaving 20 bases between them. The CDR3 runs to 15 residues. CDR3 amino acids: CASSLNRDQGSPQHF. The DNA for the CDR3 is TGTGCCAGCAGTCTTAACCGGGACCAAGGTTCGCCCCAGCATTTT.

V and J are TRBV9 and TRBJ1-6; D is unclear. This CDR3 has 16 residues. Trimming left V 0 bases short and J 0 bases short, with 7 bases between. Germline V gene sequence: CDR1 SGDLS, CDR2 YYNGEE. The CDR3 DNA follows: TGTGCCAGCAGCGTAGATGGAAGCTCCTATAATTCACCCCTCCACTTT. Encoded protein: CASSVDGSSYNSPLHF.

This chain connects TRBV5-1 to TRBJ1-1; the match to TRBD1 covers 7 bases. Germline V gene data show CDR1 as SGHRS and CDR2 as YFSETQ. There are 15 residues in the CDR3. The ends lost 0 bases at V and 1 base at J; junction bases unmatched: 3. This chain's CDR3 is CASSLEGAQNTEAFF. CDR3 sequence (DNA): TGCGCCAGCAGCTTGGAGGGGGCGCAGAACACTGAAGCTTTCTTT.

This chain joins TRBV2 and TRBJ1-6; D perhaps matches TRBD1 (5 bases). The CDR3 has 15 residues. The germline V and J ends were trimmed by 0 bases and 10 bases, with 13 bases remaining between them. The V gene's germline CDR1 is SNHLY and CDR2 FYNNEI. The CDR3 region is CASSEARGGRSPLHF. The CDR3 DNA reads TGTGCCAGCAGTGAAGCGCGGGGGGGAAGATCACCCCTCCACTTT.

The chain's CDR3 is CASSVAPGRDGEAFF. Written as DNA, the CDR3 is TGTGCCAGCAGCGTAGCTCCCGGCAGGGACGGTGAAGCTTTCTTT. V is TRBV9 and J is TRBJ1-1, with D tentatively TRBD1 (5 bases). V was trimmed by 0 bases and J by 7 bases, leaving 16 bases between them. Germline CDR1 is SGDLS and CDR2 is YYNGEE. The CDR3 is 15 amino acids.

V usage is TRBV29-1 and J usage is TRBJ2-2; D not certain. Between the trimmed V and J ends, which lost 4 bases and 5 bases, there was a span of 5 bases. CDR3 length: 11 amino acids. Germline CDR1 and CDR2: SQVTM and ANQGSEA. CDR3 coding DNA: TGCAGCGTTGCACAAACCGGGGAGCTGTTTTTT. Residues: CSVAQTGELFF.

The CDR3 DNA reads as TGTGCCAGCAGTGCTGATTGGGGGACTGAAGCTTTCTTT. This codes for CASSADWGTEAFF. The chain links TRBV6-4 to TRBJ1-1, with D possibly being TRBD1 (5 bases). This CDR3 is 13 amino acids long. Germline lookup yields CDR1 MRHNA and CDR2 SNTAGT. Between the trimmed V and J ends, which lost 4 bases and 5 bases, there was a span of 11 bases.

V is TRBV4-2 and J is TRBJ1-1; TRBD1 matches at 7 bases. Trimming at V came to 3 bases and at J to 2 bases, leaving 6 bases not matched to a gene. CDR1 is LGHNA and CDR2 is YNFKEQ in the germline V gene. CDR3 length: 15 amino acids. Written as DNA, the CDR3 is TGTGCCAGCAGCCACCAGGGGGGCGCTAACACTGAAGCTTTCTTT. It encodes CASSHQGGANTEAFF.

The J gene is TRBJ1-4, the V gene TRBV6-6; D is ambiguous. Germline V gene sequence: CDR1 MNHNY, CDR2 SVGAGI (reference sequence). The CDR3 is 13 residues long. Trimming cost V 6 bases and J 4 bases, with 9 bases left between them. The CDR3 DNA reads TGTGCCAGCAGAAGACGGGTTAATGAAAAACTGTTTTTT. Protein sequence: CASRRRVNEKLFF.

This clone has only a few counts. The same CDR3 is also encoded by other DNA sequences in this sample. The chain recombines TRBV2 with TRBJ1-5; D gene unclear. The CDR3 totals 13 residues. Germline assignment: CDR1 SNHLY and CDR2 FYNNEI. With 2 bases removed from V and 4 bases from J, the gap between germline ends came to 6 bases. The chain's CDR3 is CASSEMGNQPQHF. The CDR3 bases are TGTGCCAGCAGTGAAATGGGTAATCAGCCCCAGCATTTT.